This TCR beta chain was identified during a study of PD-L1 blockade in urothelial cancer. Some clones are missing from TCRdb's copy, which holds only in-frame ones; the method was immunoSEQ multiplex PCR. The repertoire holds approximately 83,000 clones, with 75% to 90% as singletons. Documented time point: peripheral blood 6 weeks after treatment start. CDR1 and CDR2 (germline): MNHNS, SASEGT. The CDR3 covers 14 residues. V shed 2 bases and J shed 4 bases, with 11 bases lying between them. The sequencing used PBMCs, collected around atezolizumab (anti-PD-L1) treatment. The sequence derives from a man aged 65-85 years with urothelial cancer. The chain employs TRBV6-1 and TRBJ2-5, with a possible D match to TRBD2 (7 bases). CDR3 bases: TGTGCCAGCAGTGAAAAAGGGGGGGGAGAGACCCAGTACTTC. Its protein product is CASSEKGGGETQYF.